A single sample gave rise to the 12 T cell receptor beta chains below, sequenced in a study of T-cell reconstitution after alpha-beta-depleted transplantation in children (dated by TCRdb to the mid-2010s). The sample's treatment or condition, from its label and the paper: allogeneic hematopoietic cell transplantation with graft depleted of TCRalphabeta T cells and CD19 B cells. Library prep was done by PCR. Reads for this sample came from an Illumina HiSeq 2500. Molecular barcoding was employed in the preparation of TCR libraries, with unique molecular identifiers being used to normalize TCRbeta repertoire quantification. TCRdb handled the public reads itself, with Q25 trimming in fastp and clone calling in MiXCR, and kept productive beta chains. Each record represents a unique CDR3 protein, reported with the most common genes and DNA among its rows. The sample table shows about 540,000 distinct CDR3 sequences, and 27% are seen once. Of the sample, less than 40% falls within the top ten clones.

Sequencing used PBMCs, obtained before TCRalphabeta/CD19-depleted stem cell transplant. The source of these receptors is a boy younger than two with Wiskott-Aldrich syndrome, due to receive a stem cell transplant.

V is TRBV9 and J is TRBJ2-1, with TRBD2 matching 11 bases. The length of the CDR3 is 17 residues. V gave up 0 bases and J gave up 4 bases; unmatched junction bases: 6. Germline V gene sequence: CDR1 SGDLS, CDR2 YYNGEE. CDR3 DNA: TGTGCCAGCAGCGTAGACATAGCGGGAGGGCTGTACAATGAGCAGTTCTTC. Its translation: CASSVDIAGGLYNEQFF.

This clonotype was picked up a small number of times. The chain has TRBV28 and TRBJ1-1; 7 bases agree with TRBD1. After removal of 4 bases from V and 1 base from J, the junction contained 9 bases not matched to a gene. From germline, CDR1 is MDHEN and CDR2 SYDVKM. This CDR3 region has 16 residues. CDR3: CASSSPTGRKNTEAFF. CDR3 in DNA: TGTGCCAGCAGTTCTCCGACAGGGAGGAAGAACACTGAAGCTTTCTTT.

This rearrangement joins TRBV7-9 to TRBJ2-3; 11 bases align to TRBD2. CDR3 length equals 16 residues. Unmatched junction bases numbered 9, after V lost 5 bases and J lost 5 bases. CDR1 SEHNR and CDR2 FQNEAQ come from the germline V gene (reference sequence). CDR3 sequence (DNA): TGTGCCAGCAGCCCCCGACTAGCGGGATTCAGAGATACGCAGTATTTT. Protein product: CASSPRLAGFRDTQYF.

The chain joins TRBV5-1 to TRBJ2-7; the match to TRBD2 covers 8 bases. V was clipped by 4 bases and J by 5 bases; unmatched bases: 14. This CDR3 region has 16 residues. Germline values: CDR1 SGHRS, CDR2 YFSETQ. This CDR3 reads CASSPRQAGVFHEQYF. CDR3 sequence (DNA): TGCGCCAGCAGCCCCCGACAAGCGGGAGTGTTTCACGAGCAGTACTTC. Full variable domain (remainder filled in from reference TRBV5-1 and TRBJ2-7): KAGVTQTPRYLIKTRGQQVTLSCSPISGHRSVSWYQQTPGQGLQFLFEYFSETQRNKGNFPGRFSGRQFSNSRSEMNVSTLELGDSALYLCASSPRQAGVFHEQYFGPGTRLTVT.

The CDR3 sequence: CSAIKPGQWYEQYF. The CDR3 DNA follows: TGCAGTGCCATAAAACCGGGACAGTGGTACGAGCAGTACTTC. The V call is TRBV20-1, the J call TRBJ2-7; 7 nucleotides align to TRBD1. V gave up 6 bases and J gave up 4 bases; unmatched junction bases: 12. The CDR3 runs 14 residues. Per the germline V gene, CDR1 is DFQATT and CDR2 is SNEGSKA (reference sequence).

The J gene is TRBJ2-1, the V gene TRBV20-1; 10 bases line up with TRBD2. Germline V CDR1 and CDR2: DFQATT, SNEGSKA (reference sequence). The CDR3 is made up of 13 amino acids. With 2 bases clipped from V and 10 bases from J, the junction kept 5 bases outside the gene matches. The CDR3 loop is CSARRLAGAEQFF. The CDR3 DNA follows: TGCAGTGCTAGAAGGCTAGCGGGAGCGGAGCAGTTCTTC.

V is TRBV29-1 and J is TRBJ2-2; D is undetermined. CDR1 SQVTM and CDR2 ANQGSEA come from the germline V gene. V was shortened by 2 bases and J by 4 bases, with 8 bases between the two germline ends. The CDR3 is 13 amino acids. The CDR3 nucleotides read TGCAGCGTTGAAACTTCAGCCACCGGGGAGCTGTTTTTT. Amino acid sequence: CSVETSATGELFF.

V is TRBV20-1 and J is TRBJ2-7; TRBD2 agrees at 8 bases. The CDR3 consists of 14 residues. The ends lost 0 bases at V and 3 bases at J; junction bases unmatched: 4. Germline V gene data show CDR1 as DFQATT and CDR2 as SNEGSKA (reference sequence). The CDR3 here is CSARDTTSGYEQYF. In DNA, the CDR3 is TGCAGTGCTAGAGATACTACTAGCGGCTACGAGCAGTACTTC.

The rearrangement links TRBV28 to TRBJ2-3; TRBD2 matches 8 bases. This CDR3 region has 18 residues. V shed 5 bases, J shed 3 bases, and the junction held 16 bases outside the gene matches. CDR1 is MDHEN, CDR2 SYDVKM, per germline. CDR3 nucleotides: TGTGCCAGCAGTCTTAGGGCCCGGGGGGGATATTGGACAGATACGCAGTATTTT. Its translation: CASSLRARGGYWTDTQYF.

J is TRBJ2-3 and V is TRBV29-1, with TRBD2 matching 11 bases. V lost 4 bases to trimming and J lost 10 bases; unmatched junction nucleotides: 1. Germline CDR1 is SQVTM and CDR2 is ANQGSEA. The CDR3 loop spans 11 amino acids. The CDR3: CSVGTSGSQYF. CDR3 DNA: TGCAGCGTTGGGACTAGCGGGTCGCAGTATTTT.

The chain combines TRBV29-1 with TRBJ1-2, with D possibly matching TRBD1 (6 bases). Trimming shortened V by 5 bases and J by 5 bases, and 21 bases separated the two germline ends. Per germline, CDR1 SQVTM and CDR2 ANQGSEA. This CDR3 is 15 amino acids long. CDR3 sequence: CSVSWDTKGRYGYTF. The CDR3 region has the DNA TGCAGCGTTTCATGGGACACCAAGGGAAGATATGGCTACACCTTC.

This clonotype was counted a few times. The V and J genes are TRBV12-3 or TRBV12-4 and TRBJ2-7; D gene ambiguous. V lost 0 bases to trimming and J lost 6 bases, with 3 bases between them. This CDR3 is built from 11 residues. The CDR3 nucleotides read TGTGCCAGCAGTTTAGCCTCCGAGCAGTACTTC. This sequence encodes CASSLASEQYF.